The TCR beta chain described here comes from a study of cytomegalovirus exposure and HLA in healthy donors. Study-level background: The 110 or so validation repertoires were produced on the same platform as the roughly 720 repertoires of the first cohort. This was reported in a later analysis.

V was cut by 2 bases and J by 5 bases, with 18 bases left in between. Germline CDR1 GTSNPN, CDR2 SVGIG (reference sequence). This CDR3 contains 16 residues. Clones were read by immunoSEQ multiplex PCR, and TCRdb kept only the in-frame ones, dropping some. Of approximately 300,000 clones listed, around 86% are singletons. Concerning this clone: Its target is unknown.

Whole-study results and caveats: The study recorded 160 or so TCR beta chains that were cytomegalovirus-associated. Confirmation in vitro established that a few CMV-associated chains were specific for CMV antigens.

The clonotype comes from a woman under 30 in good health and CMV-seronegative. The chain couples TRBV30 to TRBJ2-2, with D possibly matching TRBD1 (6 bases). Sample: PBMCs. The CDR3 nucleotides are TGTGCCTGGAGTCATAAACAACAGGGAAGGACCGGGGAGCTGTTTTTT. Translated: CAWSHKQQGRTGELFF.